This T cell receptor (beta chain) was sequenced during a study of regulatory T cells in long-lasting Graves disease. Arm-PCR with iRepertoire HTBI primers amplified the CDR3 regions for these TCR beta libraries. TCRdb re-called the multiplex PCR reads through MiXCR, storing one row per CDR3 protein. Found here are approximately 360,000 distinct CDR3 sequences, 10% to 15% of them singletons; the top ten hold 18%. Germline CDR1 is GTSNPN and CDR2 is SVGIG (reference sequence). This CDR3 contains 14 residues. Trimming took off 2 bases at V and 1 base at J, with 11 bases between the two ends. This clonotype was seen ten or more times. The antigen is undetermined. Study-level results: Persistent disease samples used TRBV28, TRBJ1-2 and TRBJ2-5 preferentially. TCR diversity was lower in persistent Graves' patients than in newly diagnosed ones.

Specified time point: newly diagnosed GD, antithyroid drugs for less than 3 months. After RNA was extracted from PBMCs, the TCR library was made from it. The guidelines of the American Thyroid Association were the basis for diagnosing Graves' disease. The same sample was also studied in work on T cells in Graves' hyperthyroidism and ophthalmopathy. This second report adds: Used for diagnoses were clinical symptoms, serum thyroxine and TRAb, thyroid ultrasound and orbital computed tomography.

The receptor's source is a woman aged 18-29 years with Graves disease. Sequences were derived from peripheral blood mononuclear cells (PBMCs), sampled at new diagnosis, from a patient treated with antithyroid drugs. The J gene is TRBJ1-1, the V gene TRBV30, with TRBD1 as a possible D gene (6 bases). The DNA for the CDR3 is TGTGCCTGGAGTCGGGGACATAAGAACACTGAAGCTTTCTTT. Protein: CAWSRGHKNTEAFF.